This T cell receptor (beta chain) was recovered during a study of Graves' ophthalmopathy and Graves' hyperthyroidism. Beta-chain TCR CDR3 regions were amplified from RNA transcripts. HTBI primers were employed in first-round RT-PCR, then a second-round multiplex PCR followed. TCRdb fed the multiplex PCR reads into MiXCR, producing one record per CDR3 protein. This sample carries some 1.1 million distinct CDR3 sequences, 35% to 40% of them seen once, and the ten largest clones take more than 9.5%. The CDR3 covers 14 residues. V lost 6 bases, J lost 1 base, and 10 bases lay in between. In this sample, this clonotype turned up a few times.

The clonotype was recovered from an adult man with Graves' hyperthyroidism. Source material: peripheral blood or thyroid tissue (not recorded which). This sequence joins TRBV12-3 or TRBV12-4 and TRBJ1-3; D is possibly TRBD1 (6 bases). CDR3 sequence (DNA): TGTGCCAGCAGAAGAGGGGGATCTGGAAACACCATATATTTT. Its protein is CASRRGGSGNTIYF.